The clone carrying this T cell receptor (beta chain) turned up a few times. V lost 5 bases and J 0 bases, leaving 14 bases between the germline ends. The CDR3 length is 15 residues. Germline CDR1 SEHNR, CDR2 FQNEAQ (reference sequence). These data come from a study of T-cell reconstitution after alpha-beta-depleted transplantation in children. TCRbeta library preparation incorporated unique molecular identifiers. From the PCR reads, TCRdb called clonotypes with MiXCR, one entry per CDR3 protein. The table includes about 830,000 distinct CDR3 sequences, 15% to 20% detected once. J is TRBJ2-7 and V is TRBV7-9; D remains unclear. The sequenced sample was PBMCs, mostly from graft donor cells, obtained 360 days after TCRalphabeta/CD19-depleted stem cell transplant. The source is a male patient younger than 18 who had a stem cell transplant for acute lymphoblastic leukemia, so the T cells may come from the graft donor. CDR3 in amino acids: CASSHYGSGSYEQYF. CDR3 sequence (DNA): TGTGCCAGCAGCCACTACGGGTCGGGCTCCTACGAGCAGTACTTC.